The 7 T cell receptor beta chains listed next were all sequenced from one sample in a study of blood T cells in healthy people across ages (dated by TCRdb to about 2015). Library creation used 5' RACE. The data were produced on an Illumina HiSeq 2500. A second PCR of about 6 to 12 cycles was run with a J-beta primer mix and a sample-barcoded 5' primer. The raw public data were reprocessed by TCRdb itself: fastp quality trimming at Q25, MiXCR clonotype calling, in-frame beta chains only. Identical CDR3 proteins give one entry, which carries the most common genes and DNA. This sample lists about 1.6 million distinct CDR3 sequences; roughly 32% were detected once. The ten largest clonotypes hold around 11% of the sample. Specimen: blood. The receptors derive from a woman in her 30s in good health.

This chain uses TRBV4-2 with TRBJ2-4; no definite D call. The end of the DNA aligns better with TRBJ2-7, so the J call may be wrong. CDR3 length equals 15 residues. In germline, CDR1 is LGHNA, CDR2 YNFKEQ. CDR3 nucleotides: TGTGCCAGCAGCCAATGGCATAGCCAGAACTACGAGCAGTACTTC. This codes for CASSQWHSQNYEQYF.

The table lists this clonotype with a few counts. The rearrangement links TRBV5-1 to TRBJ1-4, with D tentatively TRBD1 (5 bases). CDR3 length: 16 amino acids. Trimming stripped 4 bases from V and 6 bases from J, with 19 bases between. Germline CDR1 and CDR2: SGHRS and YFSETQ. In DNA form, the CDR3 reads TGCGCCAGCAGCCCGAACGGAGAGGGACCCTATGAAAAACTGTTTTTT. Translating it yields CASSPNGEGPYEKLFF. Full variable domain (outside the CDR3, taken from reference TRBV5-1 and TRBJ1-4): KAGVTQTPRYLIKTRGQQVTLSCSPISGHRSVSWYQQTPGQGLQFLFEYFSETQRNKGNFPGRFSGRQFSNSRSEMNVSTLELGDSALYLCASSPNGEGPYEKLFFGSGTQLSVL.

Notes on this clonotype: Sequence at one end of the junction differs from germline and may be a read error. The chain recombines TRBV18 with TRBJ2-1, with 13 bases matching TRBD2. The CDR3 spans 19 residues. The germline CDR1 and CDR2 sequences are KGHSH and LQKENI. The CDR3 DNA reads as TGTGCCGGCTCACCCCTACCGATCGGACTAGCGGGAGTTCGGAATGGGCAGTTCTTC. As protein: CAGSPLPIGLAGVRNGQFF.

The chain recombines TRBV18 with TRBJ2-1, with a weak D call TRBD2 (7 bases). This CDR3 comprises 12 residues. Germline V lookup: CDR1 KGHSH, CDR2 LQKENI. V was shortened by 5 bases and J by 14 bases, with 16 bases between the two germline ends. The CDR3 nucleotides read TGTGCCAGCTCAGAAGCACGGGGGGCTAAGTTCTTC. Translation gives CASSEARGAKFF.

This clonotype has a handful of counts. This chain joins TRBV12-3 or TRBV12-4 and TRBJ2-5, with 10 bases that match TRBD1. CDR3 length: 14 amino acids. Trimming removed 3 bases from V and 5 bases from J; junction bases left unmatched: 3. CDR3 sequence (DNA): TGTGCCAGCAGTTTCGGGACAGGGGTTGAGACCCAGTACTTC. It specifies CASSFGTGVETQYF.

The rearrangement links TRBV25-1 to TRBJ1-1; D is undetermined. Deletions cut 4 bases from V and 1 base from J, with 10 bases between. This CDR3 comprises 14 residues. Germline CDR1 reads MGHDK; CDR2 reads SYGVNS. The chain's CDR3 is CASSASWGNTEAFF. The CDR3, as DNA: TGTGCCAGCAGTGCCTCTTGGGGGAACACTGAAGCTTTCTTT.

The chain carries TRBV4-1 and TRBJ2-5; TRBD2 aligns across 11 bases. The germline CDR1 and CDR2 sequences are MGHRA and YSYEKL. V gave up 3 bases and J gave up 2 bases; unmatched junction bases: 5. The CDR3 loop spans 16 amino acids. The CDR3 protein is CASSQTGTSGQETQYF. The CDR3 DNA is TGCGCCAGCAGCCAGACCGGGACTAGCGGACAAGAGACCCAGTACTTC.